The entry below describes one T cell receptor beta chain. The data belong to a study of blood T cell repertoires in COVID-19. Overall study: Acute and convalescent COVID-19 specimens originated in the United States, Italy and Spain. In each case, the material was cDNA or gDNA derived from T cells, B-cell-depleted T cells, or PBMCs.

The data were produced by immunoSEQ multiplex PCR, yet TCRdb's version contains in-frame clones alone and is incomplete. The sample carries over 450,000 clones, approximately 88% recorded once. The CDR3 runs 15 residues. The germline V and J ends were trimmed by 0 bases and 0 bases, with 9 bases remaining between them. In germline, CDR1 is SGHAT, CDR2 FQNNGV. This clonotype was sampled from a woman aged 45-65 years with COVID-19, enrolled during active disease. The J gene is TRBJ2-7, the V gene TRBV11-2, with D possibly TRBD2 on 5 matching bases. The sequenced material came from peripheral blood. The CDR3 bases are TGTGCCAGCAGCTTAGAGAGTGGGAGCTCCTACGAGCAGTACTTC. It yields the protein CASSLESGSSYEQYF.